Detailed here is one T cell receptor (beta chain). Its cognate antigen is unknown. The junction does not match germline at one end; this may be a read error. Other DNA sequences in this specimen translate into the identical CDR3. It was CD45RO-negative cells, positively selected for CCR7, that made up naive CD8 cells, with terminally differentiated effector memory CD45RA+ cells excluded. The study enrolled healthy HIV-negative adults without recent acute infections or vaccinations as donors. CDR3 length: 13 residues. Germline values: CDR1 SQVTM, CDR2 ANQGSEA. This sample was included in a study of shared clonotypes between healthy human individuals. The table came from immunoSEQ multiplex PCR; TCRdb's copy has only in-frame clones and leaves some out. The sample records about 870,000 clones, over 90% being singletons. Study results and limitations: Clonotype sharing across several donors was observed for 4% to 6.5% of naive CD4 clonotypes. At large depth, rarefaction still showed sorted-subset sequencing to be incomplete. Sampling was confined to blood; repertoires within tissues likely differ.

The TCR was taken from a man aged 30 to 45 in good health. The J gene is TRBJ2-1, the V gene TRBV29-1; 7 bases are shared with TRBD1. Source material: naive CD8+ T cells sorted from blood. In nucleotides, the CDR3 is TGCAGCGTGGAAGGACAGGTTTACAATGAGCAGTTCTTC. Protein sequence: CSVEGQVYNEQFF.